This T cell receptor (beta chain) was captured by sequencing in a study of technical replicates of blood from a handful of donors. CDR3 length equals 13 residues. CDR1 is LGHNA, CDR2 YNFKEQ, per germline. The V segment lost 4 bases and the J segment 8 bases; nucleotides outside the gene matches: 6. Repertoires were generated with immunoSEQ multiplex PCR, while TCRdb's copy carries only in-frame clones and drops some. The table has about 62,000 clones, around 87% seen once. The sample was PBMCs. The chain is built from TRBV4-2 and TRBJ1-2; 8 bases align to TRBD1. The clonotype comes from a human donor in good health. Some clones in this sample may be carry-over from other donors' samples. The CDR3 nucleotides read TGTGCCAGCAGCCCTTGGACAGGGAGCGGCTACACCTTC. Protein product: CASSPWTGSGYTF.